This T cell receptor beta chain is from a study of CD8+ T cells in alopecia areata. Study-wide background: Treated patients swallowed 5 to 10 mg of oral tofacitinib twice daily. Study-wide findings and caveats: Sequences from scalp samples also cover resident alphabeta T cells of normal skin.

The sample's treatment: oral pan-JAK inhibitor, 5-10 mg twice daily. Peripheral blood and lesional scalp punch biopsies were taken from alopecia areata patients. As the sequencing template, cDNA was produced by extracting RNA and reverse transcribing it. TCRdb keeps only in-frame clones here, not all; method: immunoSEQ multiplex PCR. The sample lists some 210,000 clones; roughly 66% were seen once. V lost 6 bases, J lost 1 base, and 8 bases stayed unmatched. The CDR3 runs 15 residues. As concerns this clone: The antigen is not known.

The sample was CD4+ T cells sorted from blood, taken between weeks 43 and 45, from a patient treated with tofacitinib. This receptor was taken from a human donor with alopecia areata. The chain has TRBV23-1 and TRBJ2-7; TRBD1 agrees at 8 bases. TRBV23-1 is filed as an ORF, its function uncertain. The CDR3, as DNA: TGCGCCAGCAGCCCCGGGACAGGTTATTCCTACGAGCAGTACTTC. It specifies CASSPGTGYSYEQYF.